This T cell receptor (beta chain) was found in a study of blood T cell repertoires in COVID-19 (TCRdb year 2020). Regarding the study in general: Samples covering the acute and convalescent phases of COVID-19 were provided by collaborators in the United States, Italy and Spain. Nearly every sample came with metadata listing a de-identified subject ID, COVID-19 status, age in years and sex. The dataset comprised deeply sampled blood TCRbeta repertoires from subjects exposed to, actively infected with, or recovered from COVID-19. Samples were obtained from the ongoing ImmuneRACE study (first 160 participants) and from 1,254 subjects provided by 6 global collaborators. The prospective study material was composed of cDNA or gDNA derived from T cells, B-cell-depleted T cells, or PBMCs. HLA class I and class II types, where available, came from metadata supplied by the sample provider rather than from assay-based typing. The repertoires were released in a freely available public database meant as a resource for research on the immune response to SARS-CoV-2.

Including the terminal cysteine and phenylalanine, the CDR3 comprises 13 residues. Only the CDR3 DNA stays, 39 bases, in frame from base 1. The junction carries 16 bases between V and J, which are trimmed by 10 bases and 4 bases respectively. Per the germline V gene (reference sequence), LNHDA is the CDR1 and SQIVND is the CDR2. What the study reported, not specific to this receptor: The amount of clinical and demographic metadata varied by source and participant and was provided uncurated.

Worth noting for this clone: Its antigen specificity is not known. The input lacks base qualities; no much larger clone sits a single base away.

The immunoSEQ Assay, a bias-controlled multiplex PCR, was used to amplify TCRbeta CDR3 regions from genomic DNA. As for the original processing: The number of nucleated cells in each sample was estimated by amplification of reference gene primers within the assay. Sequence reads were collapsed and filtered to measure the absolute abundance of every unique TCRbeta CDR3 rearrangement. For each sample, productive Simpson clonality was calculated as the square root of Simpson's diversity index across productive rearrangements. TCRdb's version of the immuneACCESS table is confined to in-frame rearrangements and falls short of the full clone set. An unresolved V gene accounts for under half of the shortfall where checked; the remainder is of unknown origin. That table gives V, J and clone size, and the DNA gave D and trimming. A total of approximately 140,000 clones appear in this sample, approximately 88% of them only once. Of the sample, more than 1.4% is held by the ten largest clones.

Whole blood was collected in K2EDTA tubes by collaborating institutions according to the institutions' own protocols. For TCRbeta analysis, collaborator samples were shipped as frozen whole blood, as isolated PBMCs, or as DNA extracted from either sample type. Sequences were obtained from peripheral blood. The chain joins TRBV19 to TRBJ1-2; the D gene cannot be resolved reliably. This receptor was taken from a man in his fifties or sixties with acute or convalescent COVID-19. The CDR3 has the sequence CANSAQFLYGYTF. The DNA sequence reads TGTGCCAACAGTGCACAATTCCTCTATGGCTACACCTTC.